The rows below give T cell receptor beta chains drawn from one sample of a study of Graves' ophthalmopathy and Graves' hyperthyroidism. TCRdb reprocessed the multiplex PCR reads with MiXCR, giving one entry per CDR3 protein. The repertoire includes approximately 1.2 million distinct CDR3 sequences, 35% to 45% of them detected once, and 11% sits in the top ten. The specimen was peripheral blood or thyroid tissue (not recorded which). Every receptor here comes from an adult man with Graves' hyperthyroidism. The CDR3 runs from the conserved cysteine through the conserved F or W. The D gene is left open where the match is weak. The size of a clone is reported for some rows only, either as once, few or many, or as a class for expanded clones.

clone_size	j_call	v_call	d_call	cdr3_aa	cdr3_nt
.	TRBJ2-5	TRBV24-1	.	CATSDLSGHQETQYF	TGTGCCACCAGTGATTTGAGTGGTCACCAGGAGACCCAGTACTTC
.	TRBJ2-5	TRBV7-9	.	CASTLLAYQETQYF	TGTGCCAGCACCCTCCTAGCATATCAAGAGACCCAGTACTTC
.	TRBJ2-7	TRBV6-5	.	CASSYSSHSYEQYF	TGTGCCAGCAGTTACTCGAGTCACTCCTACGAGCAGTACTTC
many	TRBJ1-5	TRBV20-1	TRBD1	CSARKHIGTGDQPQHF	TGCAGTGCTAGAAAACATATAGGGACAGGGGATCAGCCCCAGCATTTT
.	TRBJ2-6	TRBV15	.	CVTSRVGAGANVLTF	TGTGTCACCAGCAGAGTTGGGGCTGGGGCCAACGTCCTGACTTTC
many	TRBJ2-5	TRBV7-2	TRBD1	CASSTRQGQETQYF	TGTGCCAGCAGCACCCGACAGGGGCAAGAGACCCAGTACTTC
.	TRBJ2-5	TRBV7-2	.	CASSRTPGAQETQYF	TGTGCCAGCAGCAGAACGCCCGGGGCTCAAGAGACCCAGTACTTC
.	TRBJ2-2	TRBV7-2	TRBD2	CASSLAGLATGELFF	TGTGCCAGCAGCTTAGCGGGACTAGCTACCGGGGAGCTGTTTTTT
.	TRBJ1-2	TRBV25-1	.	CASSDIGGRNYGYTF	TGTGCCAGCAGTGATATAGGGGGACGGAACTATGGCTACACCTTC
.	TRBJ2-7	TRBV2	TRBD1	CASSAPSRTGGYEQYF	TGTGCCAGCAGTGCCCCGAGTCGGACAGGGGGTTACGAGCAGTACTTC
many	TRBJ2-7	TRBV29-1	TRBD2	CSATTSGGTYF	TGCAGCGCTACTACTAGCGGGGGGACGTACTTC
.	TRBJ1-1	TRBV7-9	TRBD1	CASSIDRGVPEAFF	TGTGCCAGCAGCATCGACAGGGGGGTGCCTGAAGCTTTCTTT
many	TRBJ2-7	TRBV7-9	.	CASSPTGASYEQYF	TGTGCCAGCAGCCCCACTGGCGCTTCCTACGAGCAGTACTTC
many	TRBJ1-1	TRBV6-6	.	CASKRWEGETEAFF	TGTGCCAGCAAGAGATGGGAGGGAGAGACTGAAGCTTTCTTT
.	TRBJ1-5	TRBV15	.	CATSEGSSNQPQHF	TGTGCCACCAGCGAGGGGTCTAGCAATCAGCCCCAGCATTTT
.	TRBJ1-5	TRBV27	.	CASRFREGSPQHF	TGTGCCAGCAGGTTCCGGGAGGGCTCGCCCCAGCATTTT
.	TRBJ2-7	TRBV5-1	TRBD2	CASSSSGRTEQYF	TGCGCCAGCAGCTCTAGCGGGAGGACCGAGCAGTACTTC
many	TRBJ2-2	TRBV19	TRBD1	CASSTGTGNTGELFF	TGTGCCAGTAGTACCGGGACAGGGAACACCGGGGAGCTGTTTTTT
.	TRBJ2-1	TRBV7-2	TRBD2	CASKPRGGASYNEQFF	TGTGCCAGCAAGCCGAGGGGAGGGGCCAGCTACAATGAGCAGTTCTTC
many	TRBJ2-5	TRBV25-1	.	CASSERSNQETQYF	TGTGCCAGCAGTGAACGGAGCAACCAAGAGACCCAGTACTTC
.	TRBJ2-7	TRBV9	.	CASNPRSGTGEQYF	TGTGCCAGCAACCCTCGCAGCGGCACCGGGGAGCAGTACTTC
.	TRBJ1-2	TRBV7-9	TRBD1	CASSLPGRMAGGRNYYGYTF	TGTGCCAGCAGCTTGCCGGGCCGAATGGCAGGGGGCCGGAACTACTATGGCTACACCTTC
many	TRBJ2-5	TRBV4-1	.	CASSQGASETQYF	TGCGCCAGCAGCCAAGGGGCCTCAGAGACCCAGTACTTC
.	TRBJ2-5	TRBV9	TRBD2	CASSLSWLAGRQETQYF	TGTGCCAGCAGTTTATCCTGGCTAGCGGGTCGCCAAGAGACCCAGTACTTC
.	TRBJ1-1	TRBV19	.	CASSANRASTEAFF	TGTGCCAGTAGTGCCAACAGGGCGTCGACTGAAGCTTTCTTT
many	TRBJ2-7	TRBV29-1	.	CSVAQGSEQYF	TGCAGCGTTGCTCAGGGGTCCGAGCAGTACTTC
.	TRBJ2-7	TRBV10-3	.	CASSYSQTTADYEQYF	TGTGCCAGCAGTTACTCACAAACTACCGCCGACTACGAGCAGTACTTC
many	TRBJ1-6	TRBV13	TRBD1	CASSSTGSSYNSPLHF	TGTGCCAGCAGCTCGACAGGGAGCTCCTATAATTCACCCCTCCACTTT
.	TRBJ1-2	TRBV10-2	.	CASSLTGSKSDGYGYTF	TGTGCCAGCAGTTTGACAGGAAGCAAATCCGACGGCTATGGCTACACCTTC
many	TRBJ1-6	TRBV5-6	.	CASSLARGDNSPLHF	TGTGCCAGCAGCTTGGCGAGGGGAGATAATTCACCCCTCCACTTT
.	TRBJ1-1	TRBV5-6	.	CASTPRTNTEAFF	TGTGCCAGCACCCCACGTACGAACACTGAAGCTTTCTTT
.	TRBJ1-2	TRBV10-3	.	CAISAQASNYGYTF	TGTGCCATCAGTGCCCAGGCTTCGAACTATGGCTACACCTTC
.	TRBJ1-6	TRBV19	.	CASTSQSFYNSPLHF	TGTGCCAGTACATCCCAGAGCTTCTATAATTCACCCCTCCACTTT
many	TRBJ2-7	TRBV13	.	CASSLEGSGTYEQYF	TGTGCCAGCAGCTTAGAAGGTAGCGGTACCTACGAGCAGTACTTC
few	TRBJ2-5	TRBV6-5	.	CASSSRVAETQYF	TGTGCCAGCAGTAGCAGGGTTGCGGAGACCCAGTACTTC
.	TRBJ2-7	TRBV7-2	TRBD1	CASSLDGTGSTYEQYF	TGTGCCAGCAGCTTAGATGGGACAGGGTCAACCTACGAGCAGTACTTC
.	TRBJ1-1	TRBV5-4	.	CASTPSVAGANTEAFF	TGTGCCAGCACTCCGTCGGTAGCGGGCGCGAACACTGAAGCTTTCTTT
.	TRBJ2-7	TRBV4-1	TRBD2	CASSQPTSSGNYEQYF	TGCGCCAGCAGCCAGCCGACTTCTAGCGGCAACTACGAGCAGTACTTC